These 27 T cell receptor beta chains were sequenced from one sample in a study of shared clonotypes between healthy human individuals. CD8 cells classed as naive were CD45RO-negative and positively selected for CCR7, excluding terminally differentiated effector memory CD45RA+ cells. TCRdb keeps only in-frame clones here, not all; method: immunoSEQ multiplex PCR. Of some 2 million clones in the sample, around 96% are singletons; the top ten hold around 1.2%. The sample taken for sequencing was naive CD8+ T cells sorted from blood. All receptors derive from a man between 18 and 35 years old in good health.

The chain is built from TRBV11-2 and TRBJ1-1, with no clear D. This CDR3 spans 12 amino acids. Germline CDR1 SGHAT, CDR2 FQNNGV. Trimming took off 7 bases at V and 0 bases at J, with 6 bases between the two ends. CDR3 nucleotides: TGTGCCAGCACCACAATGAACACTGAAGCTTTCTTT. Protein sequence: CASTTMNTEAFF.

The rearrangement uses TRBV6-5 and TRBJ1-1; the D is unclear. CDR3 length: 14 residues. Germline assignment: CDR1 MNHEY and CDR2 SVGAGI. V was trimmed by 5 bases and J by 3 bases, leaving 13 bases between them. The CDR3 DNA reads TGTGCCAGCAGTCAAACGCCCCGGGACACTGAAGCTTTCTTT. Protein: CASSQTPRDTEAFF.

This clone was found a few times. The gene calls are TRBV5-4 and TRBJ1-5; D gene ambiguous. CDR3 length: 14 amino acids. Looked up from germline, CDR1 is SGHNT and CDR2 is YYREEE (reference sequence). The ends were cut back, 0 bases at V and 1 base at J, with 5 bases in the middle. CDR3: CASSLDLSNQPQHF. Written as DNA, the CDR3 is TGTGCCAGCAGCTTGGATTTGAGCAATCAGCCCCAGCATTTT. The whole variable domain, filled in from reference TRBV5-4 and TRBJ1-5, reads ETGVTQSPTHLIKTRGQQVTLRCSSQSGHNTVSWYQQALGQGPQFIFQYYREEENGRGNFPPRFSGLQFPNYSSELNVNALELDDSALYLCASSLDLSNQPQHFGDGTRLSIL.

The rearrangement links TRBV6-5 to TRBJ1-4; 10 bases agree with TRBD1. Germline CDR1 MNHEY, CDR2 SVGAGI. The CDR3 is 15 amino acids. V gave up 5 bases and J gave up 6 bases; unmatched junction bases: 6. Here the CDR3 DNA reads TGTGCCAGCAGTGTCGGGACAGGGGTTCATGAAAAACTGTTTTTT. Translation gives CASSVGTGVHEKLFF.

This chain connects TRBV4-1 to TRBJ2-5, with 8 bases aligning to TRBD2. Germline trimming cut 4 bases from V and 2 bases from J; bases unmatched to any gene: 9. The CDR3 is 16 amino acids. CDR1 is MGHRA, CDR2 YSYEKL, per germline. The CDR3 DNA reads TGCGCCAGCAGCCGGATGGTTAGCGGGGTACAAGAGACCCAGTACTTC. This codes for CASSRMVSGVQETQYF.

The chain combines TRBV6-1 with TRBJ2-5, with 10 bases lining up with TRBD2. CDR1 is MNHNS and CDR2 is SASEGT in the germline V gene. CDR3 length: 19 residues. Trimming took 1 base from V and 5 from J; bases not matched to a gene: 16. The DNA of the CDR3 is TGTGCCAGCAGTGAAGGAGTAGCTAGCGGGGGCTTCTTCGGCGAGACCCAGTACTTC. This sequence encodes CASSEGVASGGFFGETQYF.

J is TRBJ2-3 and V is TRBV27; 8 bases agree with TRBD2. Germline CDR1 MNHEY, CDR2 SMNVEV (reference sequence). The CDR3 covers 18 residues. The V and J ends lost 2 bases and 2 bases, in that order; junction bases with no gene match: 12. The CDR3 nucleotides are TGTGCCAGCAGTTTAGAGATAGCGGGGACCCCTCCCACAGATACGCAGTATTTT. Protein sequence: CASSLEIAGTPPTDTQYF.

As DNA, the CDR3 is TGTGCCTCTCGGGACCACACTGAAGCTTTCTTT. Translated, it gives CASRDHTEAFF. V and J are TRBV6-6 and TRBJ1-1, with a weak D call TRBD1 (5 bases). The CDR3 length is 11 residues. V lost 11 bases and J 3 bases, leaving 10 bases between the germline ends. Germline-derived CDR1 and CDR2 are MNHNY and SVGAGI (reference sequence).

Note on this clone: The junction departs from the called germline gene at one end, perhaps through a read error. This chain's CDR3 is CAWETGNSASGF. CDR3 sequence (DNA): TGTGCCTGGGAAACAGGGAATTCTGCTTCTGGCTTC. The rearrangement uses TRBV30 and TRBJ2-4; D is possibly TRBD1 (6 bases). CDR3 length equals 12 residues. The germline gives CDR1 GTSNPN, CDR2 SVGIG (reference sequence).

This chain joins TRBV15 and TRBJ2-5; 10 nucleotides line up with TRBD1. The CDR3 consists of 17 residues. Per germline, CDR1 LNHNV and CDR2 YYDKDF (reference sequence). The junction had 14 bases not matched to a gene; V was cut back by 5 bases and J by 5 bases. The chain's CDR3 is CATSELPGTGEHETQYF. For the CDR3, the DNA is TGTGCCACCAGCGAATTGCCCGGGACAGGGGAACACGAGACCCAGTACTTC.

The chain couples TRBV27 to TRBJ1-5; 7 bases line up with TRBD1. V was pared by 7 bases and J by 2 bases, with 5 bases of the junction left unmatched. The CDR3 length is 14 residues. The V gene's germline CDR1 is MNHEY and CDR2 SMNVEV (reference sequence). CDR3 loop: CASKVRGGNQPQHF. The CDR3 DNA sequence: TGTGCCAGCAAGGTCAGGGGGGGCAATCAGCCCCAGCATTTT.

The chain is built from TRBV5-6 and TRBJ2-5; TRBD2 matches 10 bases. In germline, CDR1 is SGHDT, CDR2 YYEEEE. The CDR3 has 15 amino acids. Trimming at V came to 0 bases and at J to 5 bases, leaving 4 bases not matched to a gene. Here the CDR3 DNA reads TGTGCCAGCAGCTTGGAACTAGCGGGACGGGAGACCCAGTACTTC. It specifies CASSLELAGRETQYF.

The genes are TRBV7-8 and TRBJ2-5; D perhaps matches TRBD2 (6 bases). The V end was cut by 7 bases, the J end by 5 bases, with 14 bases between. Germline V gene lookup returns CDR1 SGHVS and CDR2 FQNEAQ. The CDR3 is 13 amino acids. The CDR3 DNA is TGTGCCAGCACCCGACTAGTCCAGGAGACCCAGTACTTC. It specifies CASTRLVQETQYF.

The gene calls are TRBV7-3 and TRBJ1-1, with 7 bases matching TRBD1. From germline, CDR1 is SGHTA and CDR2 FQGTGA. This CDR3 is built from 13 residues. Losses at the gene ends were 3 bases for V and 8 bases for J; bases not matched to a gene: 6. The CDR3: CASSFSGTAEAFF. The CDR3, as DNA: TGTGCCAGCAGCTTCTCCGGGACAGCAGAAGCTTTCTTT.

This sequence joins TRBV6-1 and TRBJ1-1; D not certain. Germline V gene sequence: CDR1 MNHNS, CDR2 SASEGT. The V end was cut by 5 bases, the J end by 1 base, with 11 bases between. CDR3 length: 14 residues. CDR3 loop: CASSFSQSNTEAFF. CDR3 DNA: TGTGCCAGCAGTTTCTCCCAGTCGAACACTGAAGCTTTCTTT.

V gene TRBV5-8 combines with J gene TRBJ2-7; 8 positions agree with TRBD1. Germline assignment: CDR1 SGHTS and CDR2 YDEGEE. CDR3 length: 13 residues. V dropped 4 bases and J dropped 4; count of bases not matched to a gene: 4. The CDR3 reads CASSGRGLYEQYF. CDR3 in DNA: TGTGCCAGCAGCGGCAGGGGGCTATACGAGCAGTACTTC.

V and J are TRBV11-2 and TRBJ2-5; TRBD1 matches 7 bases. The V and J ends lost 4 bases and 5 bases, in that order; junction bases with no gene match: 13. The CDR3 spans 16 residues. Germline V lookup: CDR1 SGHAT, CDR2 FQNNGV. In nucleotides, the CDR3 is TGTGCCAGCAGCTACCACCCCGGGACAGCCACGGAGACCCAGTACTTC. It specifies CASSYHPGTATETQYF.

In the case of this clone: Being one base from a much bigger clone, this may be a read error. This CDR3 is also generated by other DNA sequences in the sample. J is TRBJ2-2 and V is TRBV6-1; D is uncertain. CDR3 length: 11 amino acids. Trimming removed 5 bases at V and 2 bases at J, with 0 bases between. Per the germline V gene, CDR1 is MNHNS and CDR2 is SASEGT. CDR3 residues: CASSNTGELFF. DNA of the CDR3: TGTGCCAGCAGTAACACCGGGGAGCTGTTTTTT.

Note on this clone: The same CDR3 is also encoded by other DNA sequences in this sample. This chain connects TRBV19 to TRBJ2-2, with 7 bases aligning to TRBD1. The CDR3 is 14 residues long. The V segment lost 5 bases and the J segment 4 bases; nucleotides outside the gene matches: 4. The germline V gene encodes CDR1 LNHDA and CDR2 SQIVND (reference sequence). The CDR3 loop reads CASSPTGVTGELFF. The CDR3 region has the DNA TGTGCCAGTAGTCCTACAGGGGTCACCGGGGAGCTGTTTTTT.

The chain uses TRBV6-9 and TRBJ2-4; D gene ambiguous. Germline loops: CDR1 MNHGY, CDR2 SVAAGI. The ends were cut back, 6 bases at V and 2 bases at J, with 17 bases in the middle. The CDR3 is 16 amino acids. CDR3 sequence reads: CASRPPPALPKNIQYF. DNA of the CDR3: TGTGCCAGCAGACCTCCCCCCGCACTTCCCAAAAACATTCAGTACTTC.

The chain carries TRBV6-1 and TRBJ2-2; D is unclear. V was trimmed by 2 bases and J by 0 bases, leaving 7 bases between them. The CDR3 has 15 amino acids. Germline V gene lookup returns CDR1 MNHNS and CDR2 SASEGT. The CDR3 nucleotides are TGTGCCAGCAGTGAACAGGCAGCGAACACCGGGGAGCTGTTTTTT. It encodes CASSEQAANTGELFF.

Comments on this clone: Other DNA sequences in this specimen translate into the identical CDR3. This rearrangement joins TRBV13 to TRBJ1-1; D not resolved. CDR1 is PRHDT and CDR2 is FYEKMQ in the germline V gene (reference sequence). V was shortened by 0 bases and J by 8 bases, with 7 bases between the two germline ends. The CDR3 length is 12 residues. The CDR3 nucleotides are TGTGCCAGCAGCTTAGGTACGGAAGAAGCTTTCTTT. Its protein is CASSLGTEEAFF.

The J gene is TRBJ1-1, the V gene TRBV4-1, with D unclear. Germline V lookup: CDR1 MGHRA, CDR2 YSYEKL. V lost 2 bases and J 8 bases, leaving 12 bases between the germline ends. The CDR3 runs to 13 residues. CDR3 nucleotide sequence: TGCGCCAGCAGCCAAATAAGTGGGTTAGAAGCTTTCTTT. Protein: CASSQISGLEAFF.

The gene calls are TRBV28 and TRBJ1-3; weak D call: TRBD1 (5 bases). Trimming took 2 bases from V and 4 from J, leaving 15 bases between them. The CDR3 covers 16 residues. Germline-derived CDR1 and CDR2 are MDHEN and SYDVKM. CDR3 DNA sequence: TGTGCCAGCAGTTTAACGAGGGGAGGAACGGGAAACACCATATATTTT. Protein product: CASSLTRGGTGNTIYF.

This clone was detected once. The chain recombines TRBV25-1 with TRBJ2-7; perhaps D is TRBD1 or TRBD2 (6 bases each). CDR3 length equals 14 residues. Trimming shortened V by 7 bases and J by 0 bases, and 13 bases separated the two germline ends. Germline V gives CDR1 MGHDK, CDR2 SYGVNS. CDR3 nucleotide sequence: TGTGCCAGCAAGTCCGAGGGGGGCTCCTACGAGCAGTACTTC. Protein product: CASKSEGGSYEQYF.

The chain links TRBV9 to TRBJ1-2; TRBD1 matches at 7 bases. Germline-derived CDR1 and CDR2 are SGDLS and YYNGEE. The CDR3 is 15 residues long. V lost 0 bases to trimming and J lost 5 bases; unmatched junction nucleotides: 7. In DNA, the CDR3 is TGTGCCAGCAGCGTAGCTTCCACAGGGGCTTATGGCTACACCTTC. It translates to CASSVASTGAYGYTF.

This clone appeared a single time. The same CDR3 arises from other DNA sequences in this sample as well. In DNA form, the CDR3 reads TGTGCCAGCAGCTTGGGTGGGGTGAACACTGAAGCTTTCTTT. Amino acid sequence: CASSLGGVNTEAFF. The rearrangement links TRBV5-4 to TRBJ1-1, with D unclear. The V gene's germline CDR1 is SGHNT and CDR2 YYREEE (reference sequence). The CDR3 consists of 14 residues. V gave up 0 bases and J gave up 0 bases, with 6 bases separating them.